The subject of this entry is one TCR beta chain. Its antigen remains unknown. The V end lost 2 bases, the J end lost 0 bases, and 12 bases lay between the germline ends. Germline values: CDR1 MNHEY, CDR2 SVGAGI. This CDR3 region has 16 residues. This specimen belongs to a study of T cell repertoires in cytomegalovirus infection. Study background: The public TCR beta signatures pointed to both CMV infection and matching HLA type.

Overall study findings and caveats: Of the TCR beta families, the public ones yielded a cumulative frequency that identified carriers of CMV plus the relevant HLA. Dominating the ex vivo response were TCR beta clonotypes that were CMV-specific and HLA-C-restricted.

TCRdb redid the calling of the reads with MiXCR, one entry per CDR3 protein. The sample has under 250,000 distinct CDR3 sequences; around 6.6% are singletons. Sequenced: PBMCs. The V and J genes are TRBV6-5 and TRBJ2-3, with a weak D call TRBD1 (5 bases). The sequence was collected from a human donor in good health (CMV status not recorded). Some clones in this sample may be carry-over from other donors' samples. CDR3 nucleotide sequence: TGTGCCAGCAGTTACACGTGGACACAGAGCACAGATACGCAGTATTTT. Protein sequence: CASSYTWTQSTDTQYF.